Listed below are T cell receptor beta chains from one sample, sequenced in a study of blood T cell repertoires in COVID-19. Sequencing was performed with immunoSEQ multiplex PCR; in TCRdb, only in-frame clones are kept and a portion is missing. The repertoire holds approximately 74,000 clones, with roughly 88% as singletons. Sequencing was performed on peripheral blood. These receptor sequences come from a man older than 75 with active or convalescent COVID-19. Each CDR3 is given with its conserved first and last residue. The D gene is left open where the match is weak. Size is stated for part of the rows, as once, few or many counts, or as a class when the clone is expanded.

d_call,cdr3_length,v_call,j_call,clone_size,cdr3_aa,cdr3_nt
TRBD1,15,TRBV18,TRBJ1-2,.,CASSPRTGPEDGYTF,TGTGCCAGCTCACCTCGGACAGGGCCAGAGGATGGCTACACCTTC
TRBD1,14,TRBV5-1,TRBJ1-2,.,CASSTGTGGYGYTF,TGCGCCAGCAGCACAGGGACAGGGGGCTATGGCTACACCTTC
.,14,TRBV2,TRBJ2-2,.,CASSLVRNTGELFF,TGTGCCAGCAGCCTAGTACGGAACACCGGGGAGCTGTTTTTT
TRBD1,15,TRBV7-9,TRBJ1-5,.,CASSTGQGRNQPQHF,TGTGCCAGCAGCACAGGACAGGGTCGCAATCAGCCCCAGCATTTT
.,13,TRBV6-5,TRBJ2-7,few,CASNRRSSYEQYF,TGTGCCAGCAATCGGAGAAGCTCCTACGAGCAGTACTTC
.,14,TRBV5-1,TRBJ1-5,.,CASSPNSRYQPQHF,TGCGCCAGCAGCCCGAACTCGCGTTATCAGCCCCAGCATTTT
TRBD2,14,TRBV30,TRBJ2-3,.,CAWGLAGGTDTQYF,TGTGCCTGGGGACTAGCGGGGGGAACAGATACGCAGTATTTT
.,14,TRBV5-3,TRBJ1-1,.,CARSLPGDGTEAFF,TGTGCCAGAAGCCTTCCAGGGGATGGCACTGAAGCTTTCTTT
TRBD2,14,TRBV6-2/TRBV6-3,TRBJ2-4,.,CASSYSGSWDIQYF,TGTGCCAGCAGTTACAGCGGGAGTTGGGACATTCAGTACTTC
TRBD1,14,TRBV15,TRBJ2-7,.,CATSRGQGIYEQYF,TGTGCCACCAGCAGGGGACAGGGGATTTACGAGCAGTACTTC
.,17,TRBV2,TRBJ2-6,.,CASSPAQALSGANVLTF,TGTGCCAGCAGCCCCGCCCAGGCGTTATCTGGGGCCAACGTCCTGACTTTC
.,11,TRBV20-1,TRBJ1-2,.,CSASVGLGYTF,TGCAGTGCTAGTGTGGGGCTTGGCTACACCTTC
.,16,TRBV7-2,TRBJ2-4,.,CASRMQGSGAKNIQYF,TGTGCCAGCAGGATGCAGGGTTCCGGGGCCAAAAACATTCAGTACTTC
.,13,TRBV6-5,TRBJ2-5,.,CASSYSQGGTQYF,TGTGCCAGCAGTTACTCGCAAGGGGGGACCCAGTACTTC
TRBD1,17,TRBV2,TRBJ2-1,.,CASRSNRGRASYNEQFF,TGTGCCAGCAGAAGTAACAGGGGGCGAGCGTCCTACAATGAGCAGTTCTTC
TRBD1,17,TRBV2,TRBJ2-1,few,CASSANFPGTGLNEQFF,TGTGCCAGCAGCGCAAACTTCCCCGGGACAGGGTTGAATGAGCAGTTCTTC
TRBD2,15,TRBV7-7,TRBJ2-1,.,CASSPGLALYNEQFF,TGTGCCAGCAGCCCGGGACTAGCCCTATACAATGAGCAGTTCTTC